A selection of T cell receptor beta chains follows, all from one sample in a study of T cells in tuberculosis. Measured with immunoSEQ multiplex PCR; TCRdb has only the in-frame clones, and not every one. The data hold about 34,000 clones, with 97% observed a single time. Sequencing input: PBMCs. These receptors were collected from a donor aged 10-29 years with latent tuberculosis or without tuberculosis infection. Both conserved end residues are part of each CDR3. The D gene is left open where the match is weak.

TRBJ2-1	TRBV2	TRBD2	CASSEQRELIYEQFF
TRBJ2-7	TRBV20-1	NA	CSARSGYEQYF
TRBJ1-1	TRBV6-1	NA	CASEWVRGTEAFF
TRBJ2-2	TRBV5-5	NA	CASLRWGGGELFF
TRBJ2-4	TRBV5-6	NA	CASGLGPGTKNIQYF
TRBJ2-7	TRBV27	TRBD2	CASSLGGSSYEQYF
TRBJ2-1	TRBV2	NA	CASSADRGAYNEQFF
TRBJ1-1	TRBV9	TRBD1	CASSAYRGLGEAFF
TRBJ2-5	TRBV18	TRBD2	CASSPRGGGRETQYF
TRBJ1-2	TRBV6-1	TRBD1	CALRDRGSGYTF
TRBJ2-1	TRBV19	TRBD1	CASSTGTGSYNEQFF
TRBJ1-2	TRBV9	NA	CASSVGSGSAGYTF
TRBJ2-7	TRBV11-3	NA	CASSTGDSYEQYF
TRBJ1-2	TRBV28	NA	CASGGGNYGYTF
TRBJ1-4	TRBV7-2	TRBD1	CASSYTGAGEKLFF
TRBJ1-1	TRBV6-1	NA	CASSTAGEAFF
TRBJ2-7	TRBV4-1	NA	CASSQDRSLSSYEQYF
TRBJ2-7	TRBV21-1	NA	CASSKCALSGSHEQYF
TRBJ2-6	TRBV4-1	NA	CASSQDLISGANVLTF
TRBJ1-4	TRBV4-1	TRBD1	CASSLRDRANEKLFF
TRBJ1-1	TRBV27	NA	CASSYRLGAEAFF
TRBJ2-1	TRBV11-1	NA	CASSFGGSQYNEQFF
TRBJ1-2	TRBV29-1	NA	CSVQYSAYGYTF
TRBJ2-3	TRBV2	NA	CASSEGTSTDTQYF
TRBJ2-3	TRBV10-3	TRBD2	CAIGTSPGSSTDTQYF
TRBJ1-2	TRBV20-1	NA	CSAGPEGYTF
TRBJ2-1	TRBV5-1	TRBD2	CASSLESSGSSEFF
TRBJ2-1	TRBV2	NA	CASSEWLAGGGEQFF
TRBJ2-7	TRBV25-1	TRBD1	CASSEGVGTAAYEQYF
TRBJ2-6	TRBV11-2	NA	CASSLGGAGANVLTF
TRBJ2-3	TRBV4-2	TRBD2	CASSQEASGGESDTQYF
TRBJ2-2	TRBV5-1	NA	CASSLASSGELFF
TRBJ1-5	TRBV6-1	NA	CASSDSRQVSNQPQHF
TRBJ1-2	TRBV9	NA	CASSVIGADGYTF
TRBJ2-5	TRBV25-1	NA	CASSEFAGKETQYF
TRBJ2-3	TRBV9	TRBD2	CASSPLAGSSTDTQYF
TRBJ1-4	TRBV27	NA	CASSLRQAATNEKLFF
TRBJ2-2	TRBV5-1	NA	CATRPLGGTGELFF
TRBJ1-3	TRBV28	NA	CASSLFTGVAGNTIYF
TRBJ2-1	TRBV7-2	NA	CASSPKGTSSYNEQFF
TRBJ2-1	TRBV5-6	TRBD2	CASSLGAGGRGYGNEQFF
TRBJ1-1	TRBV11-2	TRBD1	CASSLTGGMVTEAFF
TRBJ2-3	TRBV11-3	TRBD1	CASSSTGSSTDTQYF
TRBJ2-7	TRBV19	TRBD1	CASSPRDRGTYEQYF
TRBJ2-1	TRBV5-4	NA	CASSLAGQGPFNEQFF
TRBJ1-2	TRBV5-6	NA	CASSLRVYGYTF
TRBJ2-1	TRBV7-9	NA	CASSAGSSGLEQFF
TRBJ2-7	TRBV19	TRBD1	CASSSRDRGYEQYF
TRBJ1-2	TRBV6-6	TRBD1	CASSAAGTVYGYTF
TRBJ1-1	TRBV6-6	NA	CASSSWDAGGTFF
TRBJ1-2	TRBV10-3	NA	CAISAEASGDYGYTF
TRBJ1-1	TRBV9	NA	CASSVRGGTEAFF
TRBJ2-4	TRBV28	NA	CASSSGQGYIQYF
TRBJ1-2	TRBV11-2	NA	CASSLNGQRPRGYTF
TRBJ1-2	TRBV5-6	TRBD1	CASSSIGGVDGYTF
TRBJ1-2	TRBV12-5	NA	CASGFSAGNGYTF
TRBJ1-2	TRBV2	NA	CANGRGYGYTF
TRBJ2-7	TRBV6-1	TRBD1	CASSERTGAYEQYF
TRBJ1-2	TRBV14	NA	CASSQQGNYGYTF
TRBJ2-1	TRBV5-1	TRBD2	CASSLAVPVGGYNEQFF